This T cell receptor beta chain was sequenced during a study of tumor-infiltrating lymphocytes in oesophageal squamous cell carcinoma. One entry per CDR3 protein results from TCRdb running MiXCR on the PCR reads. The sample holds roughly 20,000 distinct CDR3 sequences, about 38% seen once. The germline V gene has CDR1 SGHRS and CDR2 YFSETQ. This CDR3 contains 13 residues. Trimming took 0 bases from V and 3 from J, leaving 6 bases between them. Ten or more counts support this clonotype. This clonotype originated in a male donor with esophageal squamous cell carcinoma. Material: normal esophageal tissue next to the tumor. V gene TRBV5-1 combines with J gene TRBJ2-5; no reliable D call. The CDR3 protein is CASSLETKETQYF. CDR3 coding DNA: TGCGCCAGCAGCTTGGAGACGAAAGAGACCCAGTACTTC.